The 17 T cell receptor beta chains below were found in one sample sequenced in a study of regulatory T cells in long-lasting Graves disease. Arm-PCR of CDR3 regions and iRepertoire HTBI primers were the basis on which TCR beta libraries were built. Using its own MiXCR run on the multiplex PCR reads, TCRdb lists one record per CDR3 protein. The sample shows roughly 490,000 distinct CDR3 sequences, approximately 23% of them seen only once. Time point of the sample: persistent/refractory GD, antithyroid drugs over 5 years with positive TRAb. Scientists built the TCR library using RNA that was extracted from PBMCs. Sequenced here: peripheral blood mononuclear cells (PBMCs), sampled when the disease was refractory, from a patient treated with antithyroid drugs. The receptors shown here come from a female donor with Graves disease.

This clonotype was seen many times. The chain couples TRBV11-3 to TRBJ2-1; 11 bases map to TRBD2. V lost 3 bases, J lost 9 bases, and 7 bases stayed unmatched. Germline CDR1 and CDR2: SGHNT and YENEEA. The length of the CDR3 is 15 residues. This CDR3 is CASSFGGLAGREQFF. The CDR3 region has the DNA TGTGCCAGCAGCTTCGGAGGACTAGCGGGCCGTGAGCAGTTCTTC.

This clonotype was detected ten times or more. The chain is built from TRBV28 and TRBJ1-1; no definite D call. V lost 2 bases to trimming and J lost 5 bases, with 9 bases between them. The V gene's germline CDR1 is MDHEN and CDR2 SYDVKM. There are 13 residues in the CDR3. The CDR3 DNA follows: TGTGCCAGCAGTTTAGTTAGCCAGACTGAAGCTTTCTTT. Translation gives CASSLVSQTEAFF.

The V call is TRBV30, the J call TRBJ2-5, with 12 bases identical to TRBD2. Trimming removed 4 bases from V and 4 bases from J; junction bases left unmatched: 10. Germline values: CDR1 GTSNPN, CDR2 SVGIG (reference sequence). The CDR3 extends over 16 amino acids. The chain's CDR3 is CAWTSGLAGGPETQYF. The CDR3 DNA follows: TGTGCCTGGACTTCGGGGCTAGCGGGAGGGCCAGAGACCCAGTACTTC.

This clonotype was seen at least ten times. The chain carries TRBV7-2 and TRBJ2-5; D gene uncertain. Trimming removed 2 bases at V and 2 bases at J, with 6 bases between. CDR3 length equals 13 residues. Looked up from germline, CDR1 is SGHTA and CDR2 is FQGNSA. CDR3 nucleotide sequence: TGTGCCAGCAGCTTAAATATACAAGAGACCCAGTACTTC. Translation gives CASSLNIQETQYF. The full variable domain, with the rest looked up from reference TRBV7-2 and TRBJ2-5, is GAGVSQSPSNKVTEKGKDVELRCDPISGHTALYWYRQSLGQGLEFLIYFQGNSAPDKSGLPSDRFSAERTGGSVSTLTIQRTQQEDSAVYLCASSLNIQETQYFGPGTRLLVL.

The V call is TRBV20-1, the J call TRBJ2-7; 9 nucleotides line up with TRBD2. Germline assignment: CDR1 DFQATT and CDR2 SNEGSKA (reference sequence). The CDR3 sequence is 15 residues long. Trimming cost V 6 bases and J 2 bases; bases outside gene matches: 11. CDR3 region: CSASGLAGRAYEQYF. CDR3 nucleotide sequence: TGCAGTGCCAGTGGTCTAGCGGGGAGGGCCTACGAGCAGTACTTC.

The rearrangement uses TRBV30 and TRBJ1-2; D is uncertain. V lost 0 bases to trimming and J lost 8 bases, with 10 bases between them. Germline V lookup: CDR1 GTSNPN, CDR2 SVGIG (reference sequence). The CDR3 totals 12 residues. The CDR3 reads CAWSVGNPGYTF. In DNA, the CDR3 is TGTGCCTGGAGTGTAGGTAATCCCGGCTACACCTTC.

This clonotype was seen a handful of times. J is TRBJ2-7 and V is TRBV11-3, with 10 bases identical to TRBD2. The CDR3 extends over 16 amino acids. CDR1 and CDR2 from the germline V gene are SGHNT and YENEEA. The V and J ends lost 0 bases and 4 bases, in that order; junction bases with no gene match: 6. Here the CDR3 reads CASSLDRPSGSYEQYF. CDR3 in DNA: TGTGCCAGCAGCTTAGATCGACCTAGCGGGAGTTACGAGCAGTACTTC.

Worth noting for this clonotype: Since no conserved phenylalanine or tryptophan closes the CDR3, a read error is the likely cause. The chain links TRBV30 to TRBJ1-5; the D gene is possibly TRBD1 (5 bases). This CDR3 region has 13 residues. Germline V CDR1 and CDR2: GTSNPN, SVGIG (reference sequence). Trimming took 2 bases from V and 3 from J, leaving 8 bases between them. The CDR3 reads CAWSKQDNQPQHL. CDR3 DNA: TGTGCCTGGAGTAAACAGGACAATCAGCCCCAGCATCTT.

This clonotype was detected many times. The chain combines TRBV28 with TRBJ1-2, with D perhaps matching TRBD1 (6 bases). This CDR3 contains 13 residues. Germline-derived CDR1 and CDR2 are MDHEN and SYDVKM. The V gene lost 4 bases and the J gene lost 7 bases, with 13 bases spanning the gap. CDR3 sequence: CASSSPPGAGYTF. Written as DNA, the CDR3 is TGTGCCAGCAGTTCCCCCCCGGGGGCTGGCTACACCTTC.

This clonotype was found a few times. The V gene is TRBV4-1, the J gene TRBJ2-5; TRBD2 aligns across 9 bases. In germline, CDR1 is MGHRA, CDR2 YSYEKL. This CDR3 is 15 amino acids long. J was trimmed by 3 bases and V by 4 bases; bases with no gene match: 6. CDR3 in amino acids: CASSRIGTSKETQYF. CDR3 coding DNA: TGCGCCAGCAGCCGGATCGGGACTAGCAAAGAGACCCAGTACTTC.

The table lists this clonotype with many counts. This rearrangement joins TRBV6-1 to TRBJ1-5; 7 positions match TRBD1. The germline gives CDR1 MNHNS, CDR2 SASEGT. Trimming removed 6 bases from V and 6 bases from J; junction bases left unmatched: 5. This CDR3 contains 13 residues. The CDR3: CASRAGGSQPQHF. The CDR3 nucleotides are TGTGCCAGCAGGGCAGGGGGAAGTCAGCCCCAGCATTTT.

In this sample, this clonotype turned up a few times. The CDR3 reads CASSSWTDDNYGYTF. The DNA of the CDR3 is TGTGCCAGCAGCTCCTGGACAGACGATAACTATGGCTACACCTTC. This sequence joins TRBV7-9 and TRBJ1-2, with D perhaps TRBD1 (6 bases). Trimming left V 4 bases short and J 1 base short, with 13 bases between. The CDR3 contains 15 residues. Germline lookup yields CDR1 SEHNR and CDR2 FQNEAQ (reference sequence).

This clonotype was seen once. The genes are TRBV20-1 and TRBJ2-7, with a possible D match to TRBD2 (6 bases). Trimming pared 3 bases from V and 5 bases from J, leaving 20 bases between. Germline-derived CDR1 and CDR2 are DFQATT and SNEGSKA (reference sequence). The CDR3 has 15 residues. CDR3 sequence reads: CSARTLFGEVDEQYF. The CDR3 DNA reads TGCAGTGCTAGGACCTTGTTCGGGGAGGTGGACGAGCAGTACTTC.

This clonotype turned up a few times. The J gene is TRBJ1-1, the V gene TRBV10-2, with D maybe TRBD1 (6 bases). The CDR3 extends over 12 amino acids. V lost 7 bases and J 3 bases, leaving 9 bases between the germline ends. Germline CDR1 reads WSHSY; CDR2 reads SAAADI. The DNA of the CDR3 is TGCGCCAGCATGTCAGGGGACACTGAAGCTTTCTTT. Translation: CASMSGDTEAFF.

The chain carries TRBV5-1 and TRBJ1-3, with D unresolved. Germline CDR1 reads SGHRS; CDR2 reads YFSETQ. The ends were cut back, 4 bases at V and 4 bases at J, with 12 bases in the middle. This CDR3 spans 14 amino acids. CDR3 amino acids: CASSPQGGGNTIYF. DNA of the CDR3: TGCGCCAGCAGCCCCCAAGGTGGAGGAAACACCATATATTTT.

This clonotype occurred many times. This chain connects TRBV30 to TRBJ1-5; possible D gene TRBD1, 6 bases. Trimming pared 3 bases from V and 0 bases from J, leaving 6 bases between. The CDR3 is made up of 13 amino acids. Germline V gene sequence: CDR1 GTSNPN, CDR2 SVGIG (reference sequence). In nucleotides, the CDR3 is TGTGCCTGGAGGGACAGTAGCAATCAGCCCCAGCATTTT. Its protein product is CAWRDSSNQPQHF.

The rearrangement links TRBV18 to TRBJ2-5, with TRBD2 matching over 9 bases. V dropped 3 bases and J dropped 2; count of bases not matched to a gene: 7. Germline assignment: CDR1 KGHSH and CDR2 LQKENI. This CDR3 comprises 16 residues. The CDR3 nucleotides read TGTGCCAGCTCACCCAGTCGACTAGCGGCACAAGAGACCCAGTACTTC. Protein product: CASSPSRLAAQETQYF.